This is a list of T cell receptor beta chains from one sample in a study of shared clonotypes between healthy human individuals. Repertoires were generated with immunoSEQ multiplex PCR, while TCRdb's copy carries only in-frame clones and drops some. Counted here are about 480,000 clones, roughly 78% occurring once; the ten biggest clones make up around 13%. Sample: PBMCs. The receptors were gathered from a woman in her thirties or forties in good health. Some clones in this sample may be carry-over from other donors' samples. Each CDR3 is given with its conserved first and last residue. Fields, in order: D gene, clone size, J gene, V gene, CDR3 protein, CDR3 DNA. A D gene is named only where the DNA matches it firmly. Clone size is not always given. Where it is, it says once, few, many or a class for expanded clones.

>.|.|TRBJ2-3|TRBV4-1
CASSRSLVGGPDTQYF
TGCGCCAGCAGCAGATCCCTAGTGGGAGGCCCAGATACGCAGTATTTT
>.|.|TRBJ1-4|TRBV10-3
CAISESSGSGYEKLFF
TGTGCCATCAGTGAGTCGAGTGGGTCGGGATATGAAAAACTGTTTTTT
>TRBD2|.|TRBJ2-5|TRBV7-7
CASSLAGGRETQYF
TGTGCTAGCAGCTTAGCGGGGGGGCGAGAGACCCAGTACTTC
>.|once|TRBJ2-1|TRBV29-1
CSVDWGNEQFF
TGCAGCGTTGACTGGGGGAATGAGCAGTTCTTC
>.|.|TRBJ1-2|TRBV27
CASSLPRQPAWGYTF
TGTGCCAGCAGTTTACCGCGACAACCCGCGTGGGGCTACACCTTC
>TRBD1|.|TRBJ2-5|TRBV5-5
CASSTGDGETQYF
TGTGCCAGCTCGACAGGGGACGGGGAGACCCAGTACTTC
>TRBD1|.|TRBJ2-7|TRBV28
CASSLLFKGQGNYEQYF
TGTGCCAGCAGTCTACTATTTAAGGGACAGGGGAACTACGAGCAGTACTTC
>.|.|TRBJ1-1|TRBV7-6
CASSPSITEAFF
TGTGCCAGCAGCCCCTCGATCACTGAAGCTTTCTTT
>TRBD2|.|TRBJ2-5|TRBV19
CASTRAGVETQYF
TGTGCCAGTACTAGGGCGGGAGTAGAGACCCAGTACTTC
>TRBD2|.|TRBJ2-7|TRBV11-1
CASSQGTSGYYEQYF
TGTGCCAGCAGCCAAGGGACTAGCGGGTACTACGAGCAGTACTTC
>.|.|TRBJ2-3|TRBV30
CACWQGRDTQYF
TGTGCCTGCTGGCAGGGTAGAGATACGCAGTATTTT
>.|.|TRBJ1-4|TRBV7-2
CASSLGGDEKLFF
TGTGCCAGCAGCTTAGGAGGGGATGAAAAACTGTTTTTT
>.|.|TRBJ2-6|TRBV9
CASSVAAGLSGANVLTF
TGTGCCAGCAGCGTAGCTGCAGGCCTCTCTGGGGCCAACGTCCTGACTTTC
>.|.|TRBJ2-2|TRBV10-3
CATAALVSPGELFF
TGTGCCACCGCGGCCCTAGTGAGTCCCGGGGAGCTGTTTTTT
>.|.|TRBJ2-7|TRBV18
CASSFSTLSSYEQYF
TGTGCCAGCTCATTCTCGACACTAAGCTCCTACGAGCAGTACTTC
>TRBD2|few|TRBJ2-1|TRBV5-1
CASSLYTSGRTNEQFF
TGCGCCAGCAGCTTATATACTAGCGGGAGGACGAATGAGCAGTTCTTC
>.|few|TRBJ2-1|TRBV7-6
CASSLRDKGYSEQFF
TGTGCCAGCAGCCTCCGGGACAAGGGGTACAGTGAGCAGTTCTTC
>.|.|TRBJ1-1|TRBV11-2
CASSLEWGMNTEAFF
TGTGCCAGCAGCCTTGAGTGGGGGATGAACACTGAAGCTTTCTTT
>.|few|TRBJ2-3|TRBV6-4
CASSDSGTTSTDTQYF
TGTGCCAGCAGTGACTCGGGTACCACCAGCACAGATACGCAGTATTTT
>TRBD2|few|TRBJ2-2|TRBV4-2
CASSQVGTSGSWEELFF
TGTGCCAGCAGCCAAGTCGGGACTAGCGGGAGCTGGGAGGAGCTGTTTTTT
>TRBD2|.|TRBJ2-1|TRBV7-3
CASSLGSSGSYNEQFF
TGTGCCAGCAGCTTGGGTTCTAGCGGGAGTTACAATGAGCAGTTCTTC
>.|.|TRBJ1-2|TRBV28
CASSAGGALSLYGYTF
TGTGCCAGCAGTGCCGGCGGGGCTCTAAGCCTCTATGGCTACACCTTC
>TRBD2|.|TRBJ2-5|TRBV2
CASSDRASGRETQYF
TGTGCCAGCAGTGATAGGGCTAGCGGGAGGGAGACCCAGTACTTC
>TRBD2|.|TRBJ2-7|TRBV4-2
CASSQDGAGANYEQYF
TGTGCCAGCAGCCAAGATGGGGCGGGAGCTAACTACGAGCAGTACTTC
>.|.|TRBJ1-5|TRBV4-2
CASSLGRDQPQHF
TGTGCCAGCAGCCTGGGACGGGATCAGCCCCAGCATTTT
>.|.|TRBJ2-1|TRBV6-1
CASRLVRDEQFF
TGTGCCAGCAGACTAGTGAGGGATGAGCAGTTCTTC
>TRBD1|.|TRBJ2-7|TRBV7-3
CASSPSGQNYEQYF
TGTGCCAGCAGCCCTTCGGGACAGAACTACGAGCAGTACTTC
>.|once|TRBJ2-7|TRBV27
CASSLARHYEQYF
TGTGCCAGCAGTTTAGCGAGACACTACGAGCAGTACTTC
>.|once|TRBJ2-7|TRBV9
CASSVPPPQRHRWGEQYF
TGTGCCAGCAGCGTACCCCCCCCGCAACGGCACCGATGGGGCGAGCAGTACTTC
>.|.|TRBJ2-1|TRBV19
CASYGQYNEQFF
TGTGCCAGTTATGGGCAATACAATGAGCAGTTCTTC
>TRBD2|.|TRBJ2-1|TRBV29-1
CSGGLAGLWFF
TGCAGCGGGGGACTAGCGGGATTGTGGTTCTTC
>.|.|TRBJ2-7|TRBV25-1
CASSELLKPNEQYF
TGTGCCAGCAGTGAATTACTCAAACCGAACGAGCAGTACTTC
>.|few|TRBJ1-6|TRBV29-1
CSARSSYNSPLHF
TGCAGCGCCCGCTCTAGCTATAATTCACCCCTCCACTTT
>TRBD1|.|TRBJ2-7|TRBV19
CASRRRDRDYEQYF
TGTGCCAGTAGAAGAAGGGACAGAGATTACGAGCAGTACTTC
>TRBD1|.|TRBJ2-3|TRBV27
CASSLRTGGPDTQYF
TGTGCCAGCAGTTTAAGGACAGGGGGCCCAGATACGCAGTATTTT
>TRBD2|once|TRBJ2-2|TRBV19
CASGSAGGPDGELFF
TGTGCCAGTGGATCAGCGGGAGGGCCTGACGGGGAGCTGTTTTTT
>.|.|TRBJ2-1|TRBV28
CASSLYGSTTYNEQFF
TGTGCCAGCAGTTTATACGGCTCTACAACCTACAATGAGCAGTTCTTC
>TRBD2|.|TRBJ2-7|TRBV4-2
CASSPRIGRESVYEQYF
TGTGCCAGCAGTCCAAGGATCGGGCGGGAGTCGGTCTACGAGCAGTACTTC
>.|few|TRBJ2-5|TRBV5-1
CASSEQGQETQYF
TGCGCCAGCAGCGAACAGGGCCAAGAGACCCAGTACTTC
>.|.|TRBJ1-5|TRBV28
CASSLLGGEVNQPQHF
TGTGCCAGCAGTTTATTAGGAGGGGAGGTAAATCAGCCCCAGCATTTT
>.|few|TRBJ2-1|TRBV5-4
CASSPLATPYNEQFF
TGTGCCAGCAGCCCCTTGGCGACTCCCTACAATGAGCAGTTCTTC
>.|few|TRBJ2-1|TRBV19
CASSIRGGSYNEQFF
TGTGCCAGTAGTATTAGGGGGGGTTCCTACAATGAGCAGTTCTTC
>.|.|TRBJ2-1|TRBV7-9
CASSPGTTGLKYNEQFF
TGTGCCAGCAGCCCCGGGACAACGGGACTGAAGTACAATGAGCAGTTCTTC
>.|.|TRBJ2-6|TRBV28
CASSSPAKSGANVLTF
TGTGCCAGCAGTTCCCCAGCCAAGTCTGGGGCCAACGTCCTGACTTTC
>.|.|TRBJ1-1|TRBV28
CASSLVGRWTEAFF
TGTGCCAGCAGTTTGGTGGGGCGCTGGACTGAAGCTTTCTTT
>.|.|TRBJ2-7|TRBV5-1
CASATSAGPYEQYF
TGCGCCAGCGCCACGTCCGCGGGGCCCTACGAGCAGTACTTC
>.|.|TRBJ2-5|TRBV6-6
CASSVGETQYF
TGTGCCAGCAGTGTGGGAGAGACCCAGTACTTC
>.|.|TRBJ1-5|TRBV5-1
CASSPGVGEPQHF
TGCGCCAGCAGTCCAGGGGTTGGTGAGCCCCAGCATTTT
>TRBD2|.|TRBJ2-1|TRBV28
CASSPGTSEYNEQFF
TGTGCCAGTTCACCCGGGACTAGCGAATACAATGAGCAGTTCTTC
>.|.|TRBJ2-7|TRBV28
CASSSRPVSYEQYF
TGTGCCAGCAGTTCCCGTCCGGTCTCCTACGAGCAGTACTTC
>.|.|TRBJ1-6|TRBV27
CASSPSRGTYNSPLHF
TGTGCCAGCAGTCCGTCGAGGGGGACATATAATTCACCCCTCCACTTT
>.|.|TRBJ2-1|TRBV19
CASTGDGRVQFF
TGTGCCAGTACTGGGGACGGCAGGGTGCAGTTCTTC
>.|.|TRBJ2-5|TRBV7-2
CASSAQSRYQETQYF
TGTGCCAGCAGCGCCCAATCTAGGTACCAAGAGACCCAGTACTTC
>.|.|TRBJ2-5|TRBV18
CASSPRDWGTTRTQYF
TGTGCCAGCTCACCACGGGACTGGGGGACGACACGGACCCAGTACTTC
>.|.|TRBJ2-7|TRBV18
CASSQSSGDISHF
TGTGCCAGCTCCCAGAGTTCCGGGGACATCTCGCACTTC
>TRBD1|.|TRBJ1-1|TRBV30
CAWSRAGGFTEAFF
TGTGCCTGGAGTAGGGCAGGGGGCTTCACTGAAGCTTTCTTT
>.|.|TRBJ1-5|TRBV5-6
CASSWALQPQHF
TGTGCCAGCAGCTGGGCGCTCCAGCCCCAGCATTTT
>.|.|TRBJ1-5|TRBV6-6
CASSPWAENQPQHF
TGTGCCAGCAGCCCCTGGGCAGAGAATCAGCCCCAGCATTTT